The text below deals with one T cell receptor beta chain. Produced via immunoSEQ multiplex PCR; TCRdb's table is partial and in-frame only. The table has 300,000 or so clones, roughly 91% seen once. The data derive from a study of blood T cell repertoires in COVID-19. CDR1 ENHRY and CDR2 SYGVKD come from the germline V gene. The CDR3 is 13 residues long. V gave up 7 bases and J gave up 5 bases, with 12 bases separating them. The TCR sequence derives from a man aged 50 to 59 with active or convalescent COVID-19. Sequences were obtained from peripheral blood. The rearrangement links TRBV10-3 to TRBJ2-1; perhaps TRBD2 as D (5 bases). CDR3: CAITRTGNNEQFF. CDR3 in DNA: TGTGCCATCACCCGGACTGGAAACAATGAGCAGTTCTTC.